A single sample gave rise to the 15 T cell receptor beta chains below, sequenced in a study of post-analysis software for immune sequencing data. General study findings and limits: With TRBV5-6, TRBV5-1 and TRBV20-1 included, about five TRBV segments were more frequent in patients than in controls.

cDNA libraries for TCR beta contained unique molecular identifiers. TCRdb recomputed calls from the PCR reads with MiXCR, one row per CDR3 protein. Of roughly 540,000 distinct CDR3 sequences in the sample, roughly 34% were seen once. These receptors have no identified antigens. The sequenced sample was blood. These receptors came from a girl aged 2 to 17 with multiple sclerosis.

The CDR3 sequence: CASSEGSTGELFF. DNA for the CDR3: TGCGCCAGCTCAGAGGGCTCCACCGGGGAGCTGTTTTTT. The chain links TRBV5-1 to TRBJ2-2; weak D call: TRBD2 (5 bases). The CDR3 has 13 amino acids. V was cut by 7 bases and J by 4 bases, with 11 bases left in between. The germline V gene has CDR1 SGHRS and CDR2 YFSETQ. Supplemented by reference TRBV5-1 and TRBJ2-2, the full variable domain reads KAGVTQTPRYLIKTRGQQVTLSCSPISGHRSVSWYQQTPGQGLQFLFEYFSETQRNKGNFPGRFSGRQFSNSRSEMNVSTLELGDSALYLCASSEGSTGELFFGEGSRLTVL.

This clonotype has just a few counts. The chain recombines TRBV6-2 or TRBV6-3 with TRBJ2-1; 8 bases are shared with TRBD1. The germline CDR1 and CDR2 sequences are MNHEY and SVGEGT. This CDR3 is built from 16 residues. V dropped 7 bases and J dropped 7; count of bases not matched to a gene: 15. The CDR3 reads CASTRAGQGGNNEQFF. In nucleotides, the CDR3 is TGTGCCAGCACCAGGGCAGGACAGGGTGGTAATAATGAGCAGTTCTTC.

This clonotype has only a few counts. The J gene is TRBJ2-5, the V gene TRBV6-1; a weak D match, TRBD2 (6 bases). V was shortened by 7 bases and J by 5 bases, with 23 bases between the two germline ends. The CDR3 loop spans 16 amino acids. Germline V lookup: CDR1 MNHNS, CDR2 SASEGT. The CDR3 DNA sequence: TGTGCCAGCAAGACCAGGGTGGAGGGCACGGGGGAGACCCAGTACTTC. Its translation is CASKTRVEGTGETQYF.

In its sample, this clonotype was seen once. V is TRBV20-1 and J is TRBJ2-1; D may be TRBD2 (7 bases). V gave up 0 bases and J gave up 0 bases, with 15 bases separating them. CDR1 is DFQATT and CDR2 is SNEGSKA in the germline V gene (reference sequence). The CDR3 spans 17 residues. CDR3 nucleotide sequence: TGCAGTGCTAGAGATGGGGGCGGGAGAAGCTCCTACAATGAGCAGTTCTTC. Its protein product is CSARDGGGRSSYNEQFF.

As regards this clonotype: Possible read error: a much larger clone is one base away. This chain uses TRBV20-1 with TRBJ2-5; D unresolved. The CDR3 is made up of 14 amino acids. The V gene's germline CDR1 is DFQATT and CDR2 SNEGSKA (reference sequence). Trimming stripped 0 bases from V and 5 bases from J, with 13 bases between. The CDR3 DNA sequence: TGCAGTGCTAGAGACGCTAGTATCAGGGAGACCCAGTACTTC. The encoded protein is CSARDASIRETQYF.

V and J are TRBV6-2 or TRBV6-3 and TRBJ2-7; D call uncertain. V was shortened by 2 bases and J by 0 bases, with 8 bases between the two germline ends. Germline V gives CDR1 MNHEY, CDR2 SVGEGT. The CDR3 runs to 14 residues. The CDR3 sequence: CASSYVGISYEQYF. The CDR3 coding sequence is TGTGCCAGCAGTTACGTCGGCATCTCCTACGAGCAGTACTTC.

The gene calls are TRBV5-1 and TRBJ1-2, with TRBD1 identical over 7 bases. There are 13 residues in the CDR3. Unmatched junction bases numbered 3, after V lost 2 bases and J lost 5 bases. Germline V CDR1 and CDR2: SGHRS, YFSETQ. CDR3: CASSFDRAYGYTF. CDR3 DNA: TGCGCCAGCAGCTTCGACAGGGCTTATGGCTACACCTTC.

Comment on this clonotype: A clone one base away is much larger, so this may be a read error. The chain links TRBV12-3 or TRBV12-4 to TRBJ2-5; D may be TRBD2 (6 bases). With 3 bases removed from V and 9 bases from J, the gap between germline ends came to 11 bases. The CDR3 consists of 12 residues. The CDR3 coding sequence is TGTGCCAGCAGTTTCAGGAGGGAGGCCCAGTACTTC. It codes for CASSFRREAQYF.

The sample holds a few counts of this clonotype. The chain joins TRBV12-3 or TRBV12-4 to TRBJ1-4, with 10 positions matching TRBD1. Trimming cost V 0 bases and J 8 bases; bases outside gene matches: 3. The CDR3 spans 15 residues. CDR3 protein: CASSLAGQGSEKLFF. The CDR3 DNA sequence: TGTGCCAGCAGTTTAGCGGGACAGGGGAGCGAAAAACTGTTTTTT.

The chain couples TRBV3-1 to TRBJ2-7; D is undetermined. The CDR3 runs 12 residues. Germline assignment: CDR1 LGHDT and CDR2 YNNKEL (reference sequence). V dropped 4 bases and J dropped 12 bases, with 16 bases sitting between them. CDR3 coding DNA: TGTGCCAGCAGCCCCGGTCAAGAGACCCTGTACTTC. Its translation is CASSPGQETLYF.

The chain is built from TRBV2 and TRBJ2-1, with D unresolved. Per the germline V gene, CDR1 is SNHLY and CDR2 is FYNNEI. This CDR3 is 16 amino acids long. V gave up 6 bases and J gave up 1 base, with 16 bases separating them. CDR3 region: CASSDLPDPSYNEQFF. CDR3 DNA sequence: TGTGCCAGCAGCGATCTCCCGGACCCGTCCTACAATGAGCAGTTCTTC.

In this sample, this clonotype turned up a few times. The rearrangement uses TRBV6-6 and TRBJ2-1; no definite D call. V lost 6 bases and J 13 bases, leaving 16 bases between the germline ends. This CDR3 contains 12 residues. Germline V CDR1 and CDR2: MNHNY, SVGAGI (reference sequence). DNA of the CDR3: TGTGCCAGCAGCCCACCATCCGGTTATCAGTTCTTC. Protein sequence: CASSPPSGYQFF.

The chain employs TRBV6-4 and TRBJ1-1, with D perhaps matching TRBD1 (5 bases). This CDR3 contains 14 residues. Per germline, CDR1 MRHNA and CDR2 SNTAGT. Deletions cut 6 bases from V and 1 base from J, with 12 bases between. CDR3 nucleotide sequence: TGTGCCAGCAGCCAAGTTACAGGGAACACTGAAGCTTTCTTT. This encodes CASSQVTGNTEAFF.

V usage is TRBV7-3 and J usage is TRBJ1-1; no clear D gene. Trimming left V 0 bases short and J 3 bases short, with 5 bases between. CDR3 size: 13 residues. The germline V gene encodes CDR1 SGHTA and CDR2 FQGTGA. CDR3 sequence reads: CASSLTRDTEAFF. The DNA of the CDR3 is TGTGCCAGCAGCTTAACTCGGGACACTGAAGCTTTCTTT.

This clonotype has a handful of counts. V usage is TRBV4-1 and J usage is TRBJ1-2; D uncertain. V was trimmed by 1 base and J by 2 bases, leaving 14 bases between them. Germline CDR1 reads MGHRA; CDR2 reads YSYEKL. The CDR3 contains 16 residues. The CDR3 sequence: CASSQVPRQANYGYTF. In DNA, the CDR3 is TGCGCCAGCAGCCAAGTCCCCCGGCAGGCCAACTATGGCTACACCTTC.